These 7 T cell receptor beta chains originate from one sample sequenced in a study of T cells after yellow fever vaccination. TCRdb re-called the 5' RACE reads with MiXCR, one entry per CDR3 protein. The data hold fewer than 150,000 distinct CDR3 sequences, with around 7.7% observed a single time. The sequencing used CD4+ T cells sorted from PBMCs, collected 5 days after the yellow fever booster vaccination. These TCRs come from a young man who received the YFV17D yellow fever vaccine.

The chain uses TRBV7-2 and TRBJ2-1; perhaps TRBD2 as D (5 bases). The CDR3 covers 17 residues. Germline V gives CDR1 SGHTA, CDR2 FQGNSA. V lost 1 base to trimming and J lost 6 bases, with 19 bases between them. This chain's CDR3 is CASSLVGSATFGNEQFF. The CDR3, as DNA: TGTGCCAGCAGCTTAGTCGGTAGCGCTACGTTTGGCAATGAGCAGTTCTTC.

This clonotype was counted many times. The chain uses TRBV6-2 or TRBV6-3 and TRBJ2-5; TRBD1 agrees at 9 bases. CDR1 is MNHEY and CDR2 is SVGEGT in the germline V gene. The CDR3 sequence is 13 residues long. J gave up 3 bases and V 7 bases, and 3 bases lay outside the gene matches. The CDR3 loop reads CASTRTGEETQYF. Written as DNA, the CDR3 is TGTGCCAGCACCCGGACAGGGGAAGAGACCCAGTACTTC.

This clonotype was seen a few times. The genes are TRBV13 and TRBJ2-7; D is possibly TRBD1 (5 bases). V lost 3 bases and J 6 bases, leaving 18 bases between the germline ends. The CDR3 extends over 15 amino acids. CDR1 and CDR2 from the germline V gene are PRHDT and FYEKMQ (reference sequence). DNA of the CDR3: TGTGCCAGCAGCTTCACGGGCGTTGGGGCTGGCGAGCAGTACTTC. Translating gives CASSFTGVGAGEQYF.

Note on this clonotype: This sequence may be a read error, since a much larger clone differs from it by one base. This rearrangement joins TRBV20-1 to TRBJ2-1, with a weak D call TRBD2 (6 bases). There are 13 residues in the CDR3. CDR1 DFQATT and CDR2 SNEGSKA come from the germline V gene (reference sequence). V shed 4 bases and J shed 5 bases, with 12 bases lying between them. The CDR3 nucleotides are TGCAGTGCTATTGTCGGGAGCCACAATGAGCAGTTCTTC. Protein sequence: CSAIVGSHNEQFF.

At least ten counts were recorded for this clonotype. The CDR3 is CASSPQGRAYEQYF. The CDR3 nucleotides are TGCGCCAGCAGCCCACAGGGGAGAGCCTACGAGCAGTACTTC. The chain employs TRBV5-1 and TRBJ2-7; 7 bases line up with TRBD1. Germline V gene lookup returns CDR1 SGHRS and CDR2 YFSETQ. The CDR3 is 14 residues long. V trimming: 4 bases; J trimming: 2 bases; junction bases outside the gene matches: 6.

The chain couples TRBV19 to TRBJ2-7, with 11 positions matching TRBD2. CDR1 LNHDA and CDR2 SQIVND come from the germline V gene (reference sequence). Unmatched junction bases numbered 1, after V lost 3 bases and J lost 6 bases. The CDR3 loop spans 13 amino acids. DNA for the CDR3: TGTGCCAGTAGTATGGGGACTAGCGGCGAGCAGTACTTC. Protein sequence: CASSMGTSGEQYF.

This clonotype was picked up many times. The J gene is TRBJ2-1, the V gene TRBV20-1; TRBD1 matches 9 bases. CDR3 length equals 15 residues. Germline V CDR1 and CDR2: DFQATT, SNEGSKA (reference sequence). Trimming took 5 bases from V and 8 from J; bases not matched to a gene: 13. CDR3 region: CSAETGGANLYEQFF. CDR3 in DNA: TGCAGTGCTGAAACAGGGGGCGCAAATCTGTATGAGCAGTTCTTC.